These 10 T cell receptor beta chains came from one sample sequenced in a study of T cell repertoires in cytomegalovirus infection. A single record per CDR3 protein comes from TCRdb applying MiXCR to the reads. Counted here are tens of thousands of distinct CDR3 sequences, roughly a fifth occurring once; the ten biggest clones make up less than 70%. The antigens for these receptors are not known. The specimen comprised CD8+ T cells from cultured PBMCs, sampled from culture after CMV antigen stimulation. The receptors stem from a human donor in good health (CMV status not recorded). Some clones in this sample may be carry-over from other donors' samples.

This clonotype was recorded many times. The chain has TRBV27 and TRBJ2-7; possibly TRBD2 for D (6 bases). V lost 7 bases to trimming and J lost 0 bases, with 10 bases between them. The germline V gene has CDR1 MNHEY and CDR2 SMNVEV (reference sequence). The CDR3 is 13 amino acids. CDR3 residues: CASMGGASYEQYF. The CDR3, as DNA: TGTGCCAGCATGGGCGGGGCCTCCTACGAGCAGTACTTC.

The genes are TRBV12-3 or TRBV12-4 and TRBJ1-6; D perhaps matches TRBD1 (5 bases). V dropped 2 bases and J dropped 2 bases, with 7 bases sitting between them. There are 15 residues in the CDR3. The CDR3 nucleotides are TGTGCCAGCAGTTTATGGGGGACCTATAATTCACCCCTCCACTTT. Protein: CASSLWGTYNSPLHF.

This clonotype appeared many times. The chain links TRBV7-2 to TRBJ1-6; D call uncertain. This CDR3 has 16 residues. The germline V and J ends were trimmed by 5 bases and 4 bases, with 15 bases remaining between them. Per germline, CDR1 SGHTA and CDR2 FQGNSA. CDR3 loop: CASSESDGQYNSPLHF. CDR3 nucleotide sequence: TGTGCCAGCAGCGAGTCCGACGGGCAGTATAATTCACCCCTCCACTTT.

In regard to this clonotype: This may be a read error, as it is one base from a much larger clone. The chain has TRBV7-2 and TRBJ1-2; D gene ambiguous. V lost 5 bases, J lost 8 bases, and 6 bases lay in between. Germline CDR1 is SGHTA and CDR2 is FQGNSA. The CDR3 consists of 10 residues. The CDR3 protein is CASSTIGYTF. CDR3 DNA sequence: TGTGCCAGCAGCACTATAGGCTACACCTTC. Full variable domain (remainder filled in from reference TRBV7-2 and TRBJ1-2): GAGVSQSPSNKVTEKGKDVELRCDPISGHTALYWYRQSLGQGLEFLIYFQGNSAPDKSGLPSDRFSAERTGGSVSTLTIQRTQQEDSAVYLCASSTIGYTFGSGTRLTVV.

The chain combines TRBV18 with TRBJ1-4; D is ambiguous. CDR1 KGHSH and CDR2 LQKENI come from the germline V gene. The CDR3 totals 16 residues. Trimming left V 0 bases short and J 2 bases short, with 10 bases between. The CDR3 DNA sequence: TGTGCCAGCTCACCACCGGACGTCAGCACTAATGAAAAACTGTTTTTT. Translated: CASSPPDVSTNEKLFF.

This clonotype came up many times. The chain couples TRBV12-5 to TRBJ2-1, with 12 bases identical to TRBD2. V was clipped by 1 base and J by 8 bases; unmatched bases: 6. The CDR3 spans 16 residues. Germline CDR1 LGHNT, CDR2 FRNRAP. The CDR3 DNA reads TGTGCTAGTGGTTTGGATCTAGCGGGAGGGCCAGATGAGCAGTTCTTC. It yields the protein CASGLDLAGGPDEQFF.

The gene calls are TRBV7-8 and TRBJ1-1; D is undetermined. Germline values: CDR1 SGHVS, CDR2 FQNEAQ. CDR3 length: 12 amino acids. The V end lost 8 bases, the J end lost 1 base, and 8 bases lay between the germline ends. The CDR3 DNA sequence: TGTGCCAGCGGTCGGGGGAACACTGAAGCTTTCTTT. Encoded protein: CASGRGNTEAFF. Combining the CDR3 with reference TRBV7-8 and TRBJ1-1 gives the whole variable domain GAGVSQSPRYKVAKRGQDVALRCDPISGHVSLFWYQQALGQGPEFLTYFQNEAQLDKSGLPSDRFFAERPEGSVSTLKIQRTQQEDSAVYLCASGRGNTEAFFGQGTRLTVV.

This clonotype has just a few counts. This chain links TRBV28 with TRBJ1-5, with TRBD1 as a possible D gene (5 bases). In germline, CDR1 is MDHEN, CDR2 SYDVKM. Between the trimmed V and J ends, which lost 10 bases and 0 bases, there was a span of 16 bases. The CDR3 loop spans 15 amino acids. The CDR3 here is CAIRFATDSNQPQHF. The CDR3, as DNA: TGTGCCATTAGGTTCGCGACAGATAGCAATCAGCCCCAGCATTTT.

In its sample, this clonotype was seen many times. This sequence joins TRBV27 and TRBJ2-3; D gene ambiguous. The ends were cut back, 5 bases at V and 2 bases at J, with 11 bases in the middle. CDR3 size: 14 residues. Germline V gives CDR1 MNHEY, CDR2 SMNVEV (reference sequence). The DNA for the CDR3 is TGTGCCAGCAGTCCTCAGTCCCCCACAGATACGCAGTATTTT. Translating gives CASSPQSPTDTQYF.

This chain uses TRBV5-1 with TRBJ2-1; 12 bases agree with TRBD1. This CDR3 has 18 residues. V lost 4 bases and J lost 7; bases outside the gene matches: 15. CDR1 is SGHRS, CDR2 YFSETQ, per germline. The CDR3 loop is CASSAVPGQGAFVNEQFF. Here the CDR3 DNA reads TGCGCCAGCAGCGCCGTCCCGGGACAGGGGGCGTTTGTAAATGAGCAGTTCTTC.